The sample holds one count of the clone carrying this T cell receptor (beta chain). Gene-specific TRAV and TRBV primers were used for first-strand cDNA, covering alpha and beta chains. The authors amplified TCRs for 20 to 25 PCR cycles with a constant-region primer and a V-primer adapter. TCRdb passed the reads through MiXCR, listing each CDR3 protein once. The top ten clones hold about 8% of a sample with about 11,000 distinct CDR3 sequences, 51% of them seen once. The data stem from a study of low-dose radiotherapy and immunotherapy resistance in tumors. This CDR3 has 15 amino acids. Trimming removed 0 bases at V and 1 base at J, with 6 bases between. Germline V gene sequence: CDR1 ENHRY, CDR2 SYGVKD.

This clonotype was obtained from a human donor with advanced metastatic prostate, ovarian, gallbladder or colorectal cancer (not recorded which). This table probably holds off-target reads from a library built for another chain. The chain couples TRBV10-3 to TRBJ2-2, with D uncertain. This chain's CDR3 is CAISESSKNTGELFF. In DNA, the CDR3 is TGTGCCATCAGTGAGTCGAGTAAGAACACCGGGGAGCTGTTTTTT.